The 21 T cell receptor beta chains below come from one sample, sequenced in a study of neurological immune-mediated disorders. TCRdb re-analysed the 5' RACE reads in MiXCR, keeping a single row per CDR3 protein. The sample has 65,000 to 90,000 distinct CDR3 sequences, approximately 10% seen once; the top ten hold about 1.7%. Material: PBMCs. The receptors originated from a man aged 35 to 55 in good health.

At least ten counts were recorded for this clonotype. The chain employs TRBV28 and TRBJ2-4; D not certain. CDR1 is MDHEN, CDR2 SYDVKM, per germline. The V and J ends lost 6 bases and 0 bases respectively, with 9 bases between them. This CDR3 region has 14 residues. CDR3: CASSSALAKNIQYF. DNA for the CDR3: TGTGCCAGCAGCAGTGCGCTAGCCAAAAACATTCAGTACTTC.

The chain is built from TRBV20-1 and TRBJ2-5; D is unclear. This CDR3 spans 13 amino acids. The germline V gene encodes CDR1 DFQATT and CDR2 SNEGSKA (reference sequence). V lost 3 bases and J lost 4, with 12 bases in between. CDR3 in DNA: TGCAGTGCTAGGGCTGCGTCCGGAGAGACCCAGTACTTC. Protein: CSARAASGETQYF.

This chain joins TRBV10-2 and TRBJ2-7; D is possibly TRBD1 (6 bases). The length of the CDR3 is 12 residues. Germline V CDR1 and CDR2: WSHSY, SAAADI. V was shortened by 8 bases and J by 0 bases, with 8 bases between the two germline ends. The CDR3 DNA sequence: TGCGCCAGCGGGGGCTACTCCTACGAGCAGTACTTC. Its protein product is CASGGYSYEQYF.

This clonotype appeared many times. The V and J genes are TRBV7-9 and TRBJ2-5, with 7 bases fitting TRBD2. V was clipped by 3 bases and J by 5 bases; unmatched bases: 9. This CDR3 has 15 amino acids. The germline V gene has CDR1 SEHNR and CDR2 FQNEAQ (reference sequence). The CDR3, as DNA: TGTGCCAGCAGCTTCCGGGCGAGAGCGGGGGAGACCCAGTACTTC. Translating gives CASSFRARAGETQYF. Full variable domain (missing parts from reference TRBV7-9 and TRBJ2-5): DTGVSQNPRHKITKRGQNVTFRCDPISEHNRLYWYRQTLGQGPEFLTYFQNEAQLEKSRLLSDRFSAERPKGSFSTLEIQRTEQGDSAMYLCASSFRARAGETQYFGPGTRLLVL.

This clonotype has a count of ten or more. The J gene is TRBJ2-7, the V gene TRBV28; 9 nucleotides align to TRBD2. The ends lost 9 bases at V and 2 bases at J; junction bases unmatched: 5. CDR1 is MDHEN, CDR2 SYDVKM, per germline. There are 13 residues in the CDR3. DNA for the CDR3: TGTGCCAGTGGGACTAGCTGGACCTACGAGCAGTACTTC. Translation gives CASGTSWTYEQYF.

This clonotype occurred many times. The chain joins TRBV7-9 to TRBJ1-1; D is ambiguous. Trimming cost V 2 bases and J 1 base, with 5 bases left between them. The CDR3 length is 13 residues. CDR1 is SEHNR and CDR2 is FQNEAQ in the germline V gene (reference sequence). The CDR3 coding sequence is TGTGCCAGCAGCTTAAGTGGGAACACTGAAGCTTTCTTT. Protein: CASSLSGNTEAFF.

A few counts support this clonotype. This chain joins TRBV7-9 and TRBJ2-5; tentative D call: TRBD2 (6 bases). Germline-derived CDR1 and CDR2 are SEHNR and FQNEAQ (reference sequence). CDR3 length: 12 amino acids. V was cut by 7 bases and J by 5 bases, with 11 bases left in between. The CDR3 DNA reads TGTGCCAGCAAGTCGGAGGGGGAGACCCAGTACTTC. Protein: CASKSEGETQYF.

This clonotype appeared many times. This rearrangement joins TRBV5-1 to TRBJ2-7, with 7 bases that match TRBD2. Trimming cost V 0 bases and J 5 bases; bases outside gene matches: 5. CDR1 is SGHRS, CDR2 YFSETQ, per germline. The CDR3 runs to 14 residues. CDR3 residues: CASSLGEGGHEQYF. The CDR3 DNA follows: TGCGCCAGCAGCTTGGGGGAGGGCGGCCACGAGCAGTACTTC.

This clonotype was seen many times. This chain joins TRBV5-1 and TRBJ2-5, with D possibly TRBD1 on 5 matching bases. The CDR3 is 15 amino acids. Germline V lookup: CDR1 SGHRS, CDR2 YFSETQ. V gave up 0 bases and J gave up 4 bases, with 13 bases separating them. The CDR3 coding sequence is TGCGCCAGCAGCTTGGCAGGGTTAAAGGCAGAGACCCAGTACTTC. This gives the protein CASSLAGLKAETQYF.

This clonotype occurred many times. The chain couples TRBV3-1 to TRBJ2-3; D call uncertain. The V gene's germline CDR1 is LGHDT and CDR2 YNNKEL (reference sequence). V was trimmed by 1 base and J by 2 bases, leaving 7 bases between them. The CDR3 has 14 residues. The CDR3 coding sequence is TGTGCCAGCAGCCAAGCTACTACCACAGATACGCAGTATTTT. Amino acid sequence: CASSQATTTDTQYF.

This clonotype has a count of ten or more. The J gene is TRBJ2-1, the V gene TRBV24-1; D remains unclear. Looked up from germline, CDR1 is KGHDR and CDR2 is SFDVKD. The V end was cut by 1 base, the J end by 5 bases, with 5 bases between. The CDR3 spans 13 residues. The chain's CDR3 is CATSDFYNNEQFF. The CDR3 bases are TGTGCCACCAGTGATTTTTATAACAATGAGCAGTTCTTC.

The rearrangement links TRBV10-3 to TRBJ2-1; the D gene is possibly TRBD2 (7 bases). From germline, CDR1 is ENHRY and CDR2 SYGVKD. This CDR3 region has 14 residues. V gave up 4 bases and J gave up 5 bases, with 12 bases separating them. The CDR3 nucleotides are TGTGCCATCAGTGGGGGGAGGGGGAACAATGAGCAGTTCTTC. Translation: CAISGGRGNNEQFF.

This clonotype was observed many times. This chain uses TRBV5-6 with TRBJ2-1, with D possibly TRBD1 on 5 matching bases. The CDR3 is 16 residues long. Germline V gene lookup returns CDR1 SGHDT and CDR2 YYEEEE. Trimming removed 5 bases at V and 0 bases at J, with 15 bases between. This CDR3 is CASSDIQGSSYNEQFF. In nucleotides, the CDR3 is TGTGCCAGCAGTGATATTCAGGGTAGCTCCTACAATGAGCAGTTCTTC.

This clonotype was observed at least ten times. The chain uses TRBV7-2 and TRBJ2-7; possible D gene TRBD2, 6 bases. The CDR3 has 16 residues. Per germline, CDR1 SGHTA and CDR2 FQGNSA. With 5 bases removed from V and 5 bases from J, the gap between germline ends came to 22 bases. As DNA, the CDR3 is TGTGCCAGCAGCGTAAAATCCGGGGATAGCGGACACGAGCAGTACTTC. Translating gives CASSVKSGDSGHEQYF.

The chain recombines TRBV5-1 with TRBJ2-7, with 10 bases identical to TRBD1. The ends lost 0 bases at V and 3 bases at J; junction bases unmatched: 12. The V gene's germline CDR1 is SGHRS and CDR2 YFSETQ. The CDR3 is 18 amino acids. CDR3 sequence: CASSLGQGASSRLYEQYF. The CDR3 DNA reads TGCGCCAGCAGCTTGGGACAGGGGGCGAGTTCAAGACTCTACGAGCAGTACTTC. Supplemented by reference TRBV5-1 and TRBJ2-7, the full variable domain reads KAGVTQTPRYLIKTRGQQVTLSCSPISGHRSVSWYQQTPGQGLQFLFEYFSETQRNKGNFPGRFSGRQFSNSRSEMNVSTLELGDSALYLCASSLGQGASSRLYEQYFGPGTRLTVT.

This clonotype was counted many times. This chain links TRBV5-1 with TRBJ2-2; D may correspond to TRBD1 or TRBD2 (6 bases each). Germline loops: CDR1 SGHRS, CDR2 YFSETQ. Between the trimmed V and J ends, which lost 0 bases and 4 bases, there was a span of 13 bases. There are 16 residues in the CDR3. CDR3 in DNA: TGCGCCAGCAGCTTGGAGGAGGGGGTCCGCACCGGGGAGCTGTTTTTT. Translation gives CASSLEEGVRTGELFF.

This clonotype was counted at least ten times. The rearrangement links TRBV5-1 to TRBJ2-1; TRBD2 aligns across 11 bases. Unmatched junction bases numbered 5, after V lost 4 bases and J lost 2 bases. The germline V gene has CDR1 SGHRS and CDR2 YFSETQ. This CDR3 contains 16 residues. CDR3 sequence reads: CASSQLAGATYNEQFF. In nucleotides, the CDR3 is TGCGCCAGCAGCCAACTAGCGGGAGCCACCTACAATGAGCAGTTCTTC.

The sample holds many counts of this clonotype. The rearrangement links TRBV20-1 to TRBJ2-4; D is ambiguous. Trimming removed 3 bases at V and 0 bases at J, with 3 bases between. This CDR3 has 12 amino acids. The germline V gene has CDR1 DFQATT and CDR2 SNEGSKA (reference sequence). CDR3 loop: CSASGAKNIQYF. CDR3 nucleotides: TGCAGTGCTAGCGGAGCCAAAAACATTCAGTACTTC.

This chain uses TRBV5-1 with TRBJ2-7, with D perhaps being TRBD1 or TRBD2 (5 bases each). Germline V gives CDR1 SGHRS, CDR2 YFSETQ. Trimming cost V 4 bases and J 3 bases, with 8 bases left between them. CDR3 length: 12 residues. The chain's CDR3 is CASSPGHYEQYF. In nucleotides, the CDR3 is TGCGCCAGCAGCCCGGGGCACTACGAGCAGTACTTC. The full variable domain, in which reference TRBV5-1 and TRBJ2-7 provide the parts outside the CDR3, is KAGVTQTPRYLIKTRGQQVTLSCSPISGHRSVSWYQQTPGQGLQFLFEYFSETQRNKGNFPGRFSGRQFSNSRSEMNVSTLELGDSALYLCASSPGHYEQYFGPGTRLTVT.

This clonotype was seen a handful of times. Just one base apart from a much larger clone, this may be a read error. This chain links TRBV10-3 with TRBJ1-1; tentative D call: TRBD1 (5 bases). CDR1 and CDR2 (germline): ENHRY, SYGVKD. Trimming cost V 6 bases and J 1 base, with 15 bases left between them. This CDR3 is 15 amino acids long. The CDR3 nucleotides read TGTGCCATCAGAATCGACAGCTATTCGAACACTGAAGCTTTCTTT. Residues: CAIRIDSYSNTEAFF.

This clonotype was seen a handful of times. The chain carries TRBV5-1 and TRBJ2-3, with 9 bases that match TRBD1. The CDR3 is 14 residues long. The ends lost 2 bases at V and 6 bases at J; junction bases unmatched: 4. The V gene's germline CDR1 is SGHRS and CDR2 YFSETQ. The CDR3: CASSFGQGRDTQYF. The CDR3 nucleotides are TGCGCCAGCAGCTTTGGACAGGGGAGGGATACGCAGTATTTT.